This T cell receptor beta chain was sequenced for a study of T cell responses to AZD1222 COVID-19 vaccine. Study-wide results and limits: Only a handful of AZD1222 recipients tested seropositive at baseline. Elevations in Spike-specific TCR breadth and depth followed administration of two AZD1222 doses.

The V gene end was trimmed by 4 bases and the J gene end by 5 bases; junction bases not matched to a gene: 6. The CDR3 runs 15 residues. From germline, CDR1 is SGDLS and CDR2 YYNGEE. On this clone: Its specificity is not known.

TCRdb keeps only in-frame clones here, not all; method: immunoSEQ multiplex PCR. The top ten clones hold around 4% of a sample with approximately 170,000 clones, around 93% of them seen once. The source material was peripheral blood, sampled on day 0 of AZD1222 vaccination. The sequence was obtained from an adult in good health. V usage is TRBV9 and J usage is TRBJ2-5; 12 positions match TRBD2. DNA for the CDR3: TGTGCCAGCAGCTTCCTAGCGGGAGGGGGGGAGACCCAGTACTTC. It codes for CASSFLAGGGETQYF.